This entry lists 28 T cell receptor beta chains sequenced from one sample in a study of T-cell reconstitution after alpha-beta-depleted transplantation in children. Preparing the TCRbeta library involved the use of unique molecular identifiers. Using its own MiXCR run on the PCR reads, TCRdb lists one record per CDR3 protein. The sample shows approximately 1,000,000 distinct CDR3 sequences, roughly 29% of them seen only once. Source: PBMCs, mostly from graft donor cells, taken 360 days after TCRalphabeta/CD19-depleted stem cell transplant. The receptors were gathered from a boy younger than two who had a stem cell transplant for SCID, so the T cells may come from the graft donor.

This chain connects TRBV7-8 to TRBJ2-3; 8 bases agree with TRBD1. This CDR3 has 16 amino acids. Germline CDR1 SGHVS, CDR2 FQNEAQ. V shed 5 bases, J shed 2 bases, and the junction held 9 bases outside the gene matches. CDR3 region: CASSLTGALITDTQYF. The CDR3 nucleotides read TGTGCCAGCAGCCTGACAGGGGCCCTGATCACAGATACGCAGTATTTT.

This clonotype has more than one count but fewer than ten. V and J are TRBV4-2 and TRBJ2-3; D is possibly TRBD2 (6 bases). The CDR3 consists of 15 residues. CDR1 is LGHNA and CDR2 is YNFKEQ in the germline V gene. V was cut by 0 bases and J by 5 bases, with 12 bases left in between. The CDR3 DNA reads TGTGCCAGCAGCCAAGATGGGGGGAAAAAAGATACGCAGTATTTT. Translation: CASSQDGGKKDTQYF.

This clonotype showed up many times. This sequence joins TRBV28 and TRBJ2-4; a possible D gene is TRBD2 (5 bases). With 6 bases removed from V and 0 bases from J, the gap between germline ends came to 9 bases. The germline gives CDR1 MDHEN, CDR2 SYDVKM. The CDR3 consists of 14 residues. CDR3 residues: CASSERGAKNIQYF. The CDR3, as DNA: TGTGCCAGCAGCGAACGGGGAGCCAAAAACATTCAGTACTTC.

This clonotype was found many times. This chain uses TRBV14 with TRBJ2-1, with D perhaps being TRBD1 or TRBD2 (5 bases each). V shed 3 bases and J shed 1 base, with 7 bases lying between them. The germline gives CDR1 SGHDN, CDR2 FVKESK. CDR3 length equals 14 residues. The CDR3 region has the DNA TGTGCCAGCAGCCACGGGGCGTCCTACAATGAGCAGTTCTTC. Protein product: CASSHGASYNEQFF.

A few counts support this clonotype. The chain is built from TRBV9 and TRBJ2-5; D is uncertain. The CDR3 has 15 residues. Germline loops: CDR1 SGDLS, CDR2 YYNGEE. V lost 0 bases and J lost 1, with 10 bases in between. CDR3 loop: CASSVASAFQETQYF. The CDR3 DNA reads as TGTGCCAGCAGCGTAGCATCAGCTTTCCAAGAGACCCAGTACTTC.

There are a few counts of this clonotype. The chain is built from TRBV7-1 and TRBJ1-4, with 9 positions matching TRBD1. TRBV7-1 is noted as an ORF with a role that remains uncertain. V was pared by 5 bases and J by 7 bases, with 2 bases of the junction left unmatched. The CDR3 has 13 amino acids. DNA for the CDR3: TGTGCCAGCAGCCGACAGGGGGGTGAAAAACTGTTTTTT. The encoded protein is CASSRQGGEKLFF.

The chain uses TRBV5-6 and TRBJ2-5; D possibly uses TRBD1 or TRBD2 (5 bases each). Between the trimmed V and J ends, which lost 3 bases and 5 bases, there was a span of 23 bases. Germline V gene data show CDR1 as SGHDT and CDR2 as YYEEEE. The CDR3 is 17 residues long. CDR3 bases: TGTGCCAGCAGCTCAAATTGGGGACCCGGGGTGTGGGAGACCCAGTACTTC. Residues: CASSSNWGPGVWETQYF.

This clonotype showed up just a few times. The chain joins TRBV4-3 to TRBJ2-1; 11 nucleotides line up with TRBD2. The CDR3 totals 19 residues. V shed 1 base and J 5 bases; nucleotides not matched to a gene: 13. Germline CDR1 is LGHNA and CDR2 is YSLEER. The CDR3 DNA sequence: TGCGCCAGCAGCCAAGGGTGGCTAGCGGGGGGTGTGTTGAACAATGAGCAGTTCTTC. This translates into CASSQGWLAGGVLNNEQFF.

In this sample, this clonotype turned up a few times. The DNA of the CDR3 is TGCAGTGCTCCCCGCTACTCAGGGTTTGCTGAAGCTTTCTTT. This encodes CSAPRYSGFAEAFF. The rearrangement joins TRBV20-1 to TRBJ1-1; D possibly corresponds to TRBD1 (5 bases). Germline V lookup: CDR1 DFQATT, CDR2 SNEGSKA (reference sequence). There are 14 residues in the CDR3. Trimming pared 5 bases from V and 6 bases from J, leaving 19 bases between.

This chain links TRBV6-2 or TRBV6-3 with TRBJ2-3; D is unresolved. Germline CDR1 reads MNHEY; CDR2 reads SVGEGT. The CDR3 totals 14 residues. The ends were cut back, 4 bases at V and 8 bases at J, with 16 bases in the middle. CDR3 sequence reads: CASSSMLIGGTQYF. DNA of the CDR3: TGTGCCAGCAGTTCCATGCTAATTGGCGGTACGCAGTATTTT.

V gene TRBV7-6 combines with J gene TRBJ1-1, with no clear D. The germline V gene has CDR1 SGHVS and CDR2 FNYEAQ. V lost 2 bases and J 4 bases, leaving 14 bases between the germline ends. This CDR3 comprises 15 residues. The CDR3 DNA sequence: TGTGCCAGCAGCTTACTGAATCCGGGTATCACTGAAGCTTTCTTT. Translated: CASSLLNPGITEAFF.

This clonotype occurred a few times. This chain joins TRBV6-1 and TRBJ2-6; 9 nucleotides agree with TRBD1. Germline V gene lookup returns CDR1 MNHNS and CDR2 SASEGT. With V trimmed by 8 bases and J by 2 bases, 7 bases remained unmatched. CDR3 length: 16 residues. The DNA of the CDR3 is TGTGCCAGCGGTAAGACAGGGGGAACTGGGGCCAACGTCCTGACTTTC. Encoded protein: CASGKTGGTGANVLTF.

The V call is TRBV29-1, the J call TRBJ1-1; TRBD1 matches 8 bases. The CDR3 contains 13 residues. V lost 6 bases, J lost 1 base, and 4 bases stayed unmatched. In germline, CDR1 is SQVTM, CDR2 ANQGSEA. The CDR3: CSVIRGPNTEAFF. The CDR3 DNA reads TGCAGCGTAATCAGGGGGCCGAACACTGAAGCTTTCTTT.

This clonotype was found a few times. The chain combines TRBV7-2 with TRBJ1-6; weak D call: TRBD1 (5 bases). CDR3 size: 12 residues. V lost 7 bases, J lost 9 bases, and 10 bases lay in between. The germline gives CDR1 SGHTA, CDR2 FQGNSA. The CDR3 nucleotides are TGTGCCAGCACCCAGGGCAGTTCACCCCTCCACTTT. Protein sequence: CASTQGSSPLHF.

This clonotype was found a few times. In DNA, the CDR3 is TGTGCCAGCACCCGGGGACAGTACTACGAGCAGTACTTC. It codes for CASTRGQYYEQYF. The rearrangement links TRBV6-1 to TRBJ2-7, with 7 bases identical to TRBD1. V lost 7 bases to trimming and J lost 3 bases; unmatched junction nucleotides: 6. CDR1 is MNHNS and CDR2 is SASEGT in the germline V gene. The CDR3 extends over 13 amino acids.

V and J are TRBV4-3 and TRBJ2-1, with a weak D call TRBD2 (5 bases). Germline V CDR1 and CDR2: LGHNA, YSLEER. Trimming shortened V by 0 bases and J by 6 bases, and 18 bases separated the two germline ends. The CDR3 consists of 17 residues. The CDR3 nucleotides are TGCGCCAGCAGCCAAGATCTCACACTAGTACGGGGCAATGAGCAGTTCTTC. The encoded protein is CASSQDLTLVRGNEQFF.

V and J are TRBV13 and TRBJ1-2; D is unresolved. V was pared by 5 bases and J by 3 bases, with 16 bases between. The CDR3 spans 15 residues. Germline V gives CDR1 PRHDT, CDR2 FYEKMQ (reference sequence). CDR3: CASSGIGGRDYGYTF. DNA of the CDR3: TGTGCCAGCAGCGGCATTGGTGGGCGGGACTATGGCTACACCTTC.

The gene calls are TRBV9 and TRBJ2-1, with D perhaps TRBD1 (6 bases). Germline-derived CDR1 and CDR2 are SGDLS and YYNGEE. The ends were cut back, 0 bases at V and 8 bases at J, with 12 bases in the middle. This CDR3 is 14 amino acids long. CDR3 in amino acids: CASSVGDILDEQFF. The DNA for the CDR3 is TGTGCCAGCAGCGTAGGGGACATTCTCGATGAGCAGTTCTTC.

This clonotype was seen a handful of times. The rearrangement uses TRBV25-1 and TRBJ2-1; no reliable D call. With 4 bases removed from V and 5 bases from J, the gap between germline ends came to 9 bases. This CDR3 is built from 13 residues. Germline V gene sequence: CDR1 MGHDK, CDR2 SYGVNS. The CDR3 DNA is TGTGCCAGCAGTGGCCTCCTGAACAATGAGCAGTTCTTC. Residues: CASSGLLNNEQFF.

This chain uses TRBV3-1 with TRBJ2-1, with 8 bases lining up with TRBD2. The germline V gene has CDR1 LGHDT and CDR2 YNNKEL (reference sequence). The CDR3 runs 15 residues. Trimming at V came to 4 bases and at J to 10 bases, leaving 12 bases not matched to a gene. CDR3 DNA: TGTGCCAGCAGCCCCCCGGGACTAGGCCTTTGGGAGCAGTTCTTC. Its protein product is CASSPPGLGLWEQFF.

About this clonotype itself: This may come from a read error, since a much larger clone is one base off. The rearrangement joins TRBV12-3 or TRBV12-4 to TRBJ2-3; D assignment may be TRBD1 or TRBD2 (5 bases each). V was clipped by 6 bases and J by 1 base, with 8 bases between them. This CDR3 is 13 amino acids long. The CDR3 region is CASSRGRTDTQYF. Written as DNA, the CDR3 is TGTGCCAGCAGCCGGGGCCGCACAGATACGCAGTATTTT.

The CDR3 sequence is CASREGFFNYGYTF. CDR3 DNA sequence: TGTGCCAGCAGAGAGGGCTTCTTCAACTATGGCTACACCTTC. This chain connects TRBV6-2 or TRBV6-3 to TRBJ1-2; D unclear. Per germline, CDR1 MNHEY and CDR2 SVGEGT. Deletions cut 6 bases from V and 2 bases from J, with 13 bases between. The CDR3 covers 14 residues.

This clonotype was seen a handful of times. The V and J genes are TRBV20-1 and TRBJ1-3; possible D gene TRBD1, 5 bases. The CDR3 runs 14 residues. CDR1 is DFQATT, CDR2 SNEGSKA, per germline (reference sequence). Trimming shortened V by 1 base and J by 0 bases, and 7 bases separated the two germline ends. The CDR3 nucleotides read TGCAGTGCTAGAGGTGGGGGCTCTGGAAACACCATATATTTT. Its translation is CSARGGGSGNTIYF.

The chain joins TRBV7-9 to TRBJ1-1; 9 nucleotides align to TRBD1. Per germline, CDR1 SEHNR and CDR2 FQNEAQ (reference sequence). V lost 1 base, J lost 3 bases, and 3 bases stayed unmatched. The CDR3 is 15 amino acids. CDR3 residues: CASSLGDRVDTEAFF. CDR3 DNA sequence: TGTGCCAGCAGCTTAGGGGACAGGGTCGACACTGAAGCTTTCTTT.

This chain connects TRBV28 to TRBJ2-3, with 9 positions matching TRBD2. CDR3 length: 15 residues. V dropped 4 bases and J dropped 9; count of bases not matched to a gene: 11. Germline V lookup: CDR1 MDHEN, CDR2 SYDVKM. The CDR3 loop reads CASSWFSGGKGTQYF. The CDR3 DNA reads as TGTGCCAGCAGTTGGTTTAGCGGGGGAAAGGGAACGCAGTATTTT.

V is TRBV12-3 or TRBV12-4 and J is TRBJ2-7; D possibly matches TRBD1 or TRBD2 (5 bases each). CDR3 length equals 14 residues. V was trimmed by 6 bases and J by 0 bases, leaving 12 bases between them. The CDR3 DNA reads TGTGCCAGCAGATTTCAGGGACGCTCCTACGAGCAGTACTTC. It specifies CASRFQGRSYEQYF.

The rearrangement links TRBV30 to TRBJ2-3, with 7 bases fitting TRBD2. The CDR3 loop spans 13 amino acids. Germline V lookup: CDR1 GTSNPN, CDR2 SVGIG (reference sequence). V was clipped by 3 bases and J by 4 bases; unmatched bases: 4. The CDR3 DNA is TGTGCCTGGAGCGGGGGAGGGGCAGATACGCAGTATTTT. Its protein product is CAWSGGGADTQYF. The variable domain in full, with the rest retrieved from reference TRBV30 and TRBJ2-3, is SQTIHQWPATLVQPVGSPLSLECTVEGTSNPNLYWYRQAAGRGLQLLFYSVGIGQISSEVPQNLSASRPQDRQFILSSKKLLLSDSGFYLCAWSGGGADTQYFGPGTRLTVL.

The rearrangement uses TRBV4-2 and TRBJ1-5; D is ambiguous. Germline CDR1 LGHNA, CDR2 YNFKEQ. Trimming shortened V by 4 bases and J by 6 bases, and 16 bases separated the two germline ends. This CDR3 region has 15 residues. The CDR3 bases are TGTGCCAGCAGCCTAGAGAGCGAGGGATTTCAGCCCCAGCATTTT. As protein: CASSLESEGFQPQHF.